This TCR beta chain emerged from a study of blood T cell repertoires in COVID-19. The overall study: Samples of COVID-19 (acute and convalescent) were obtained from the United States, Italy and Spain. Sample material is recorded as cDNA or gDNA derived from T cells, B-cell-depleted T cells, or PBMCs.

Clones were read by immunoSEQ multiplex PCR, and TCRdb kept only the in-frame ones, dropping some. The profile shows more than 150,000 clones, 84% of them singletons. Germline assignment: CDR1 MNHEY and CDR2 SMNVEV (reference sequence). The CDR3 is 14 amino acids. Trimming took 7 bases from V and 7 from J, leaving 19 bases between them. Sequencing was done on a sample of peripheral blood. The rearrangement uses TRBV27 and TRBJ1-2; a weak D match, TRBD1 (6 bases). This TCR was sampled from a human donor in a cohort sampled during active COVID-19. The CDR3 loop reads CASNQRGSTSGYTF. In DNA form, the CDR3 reads TGTGCCAGCAACCAAAGGGGGTCTACGAGTGGCTACACCTTC.